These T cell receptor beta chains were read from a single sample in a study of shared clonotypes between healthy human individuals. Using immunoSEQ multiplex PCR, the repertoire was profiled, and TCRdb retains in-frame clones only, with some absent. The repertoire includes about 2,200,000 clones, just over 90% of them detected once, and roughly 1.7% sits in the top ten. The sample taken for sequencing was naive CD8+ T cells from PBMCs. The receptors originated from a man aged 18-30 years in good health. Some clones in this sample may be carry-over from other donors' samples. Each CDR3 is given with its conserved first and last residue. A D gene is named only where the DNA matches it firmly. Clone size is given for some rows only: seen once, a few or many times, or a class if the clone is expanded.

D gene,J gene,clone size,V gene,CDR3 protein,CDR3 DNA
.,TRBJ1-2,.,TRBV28,CASSQGHIYGYTF,TGTGCCAGCAGTCAGGGACATATCTATGGCTACACCTTC
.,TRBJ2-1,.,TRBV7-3,CASSLSRMDEQFF,TGTGCCAGCAGCTTAAGTCGTATGGATGAGCAGTTCTTC
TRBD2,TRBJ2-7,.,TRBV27,CASSWAAGVTGEQYF,TGTGCCAGCAGTTGGGCAGCGGGAGTAACGGGGGAGCAGTACTTC
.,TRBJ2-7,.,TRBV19,CASSHSLRRYDEQYF,TGTGCCAGTAGTCACTCCCTACGGCGGTACGACGAGCAGTACTTC
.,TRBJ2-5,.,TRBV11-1,CASSLEGLLEETQYF,TGTGCCAGCAGCTTAGAGGGACTCCTCGAAGAGACCCAGTACTTC
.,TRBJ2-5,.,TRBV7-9,CASSLRGFGETQYF,TGTGCCAGCAGCTTAAGAGGGTTTGGGGAGACCCAGTACTTC
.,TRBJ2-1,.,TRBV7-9,CASSFPPTISYNEQFF,TGTGCCAGCAGCTTTCCCCCGACTATTTCCTACAATGAGCAGTTCTTC
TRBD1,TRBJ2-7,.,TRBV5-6,CASSLGDRQLLREQYF,TGTGCCAGCAGCTTGGGGGACAGGCAACTTCTGAGGGAGCAGTACTTC
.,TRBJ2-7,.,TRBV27,CASSINSYEQYF,TGTGCCAGCAGTATCAACTCCTACGAGCAGTACTTC
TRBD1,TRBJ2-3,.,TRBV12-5,CASGLERGQQRYHTQYF,TGTGCTAGTGGTTTGGAACGGGGACAGCAGCGTTATCATACGCAGTATTTT
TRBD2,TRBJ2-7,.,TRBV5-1,CASSLEGLAGGPYEQYF,TGCGCCAGCAGCCTTGAGGGACTAGCGGGAGGGCCCTACGAGCAGTACTTC
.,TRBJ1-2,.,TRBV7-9,CASSLGPGIGGYTF,TGTGCCAGCAGCTTGGGTCCGGGAATAGGTGGCTACACCTTC
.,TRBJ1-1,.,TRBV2,CASSEGRATEAFF,TGTGCCAGCAGTGAAGGCAGGGCCACTGAAGCTTTCTTT
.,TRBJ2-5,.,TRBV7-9,CASSIAGGQETQYF,TGTGCCAGCAGCATAGCCGGGGGCCAGGAGACCCAGTACTTC
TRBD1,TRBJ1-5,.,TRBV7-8,CASSRTGGIMQPQHF,TGTGCCAGCAGCAGAACAGGGGGTATAATGCAGCCCCAGCATTTT
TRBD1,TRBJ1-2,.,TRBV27,CASSRGTGDNYGYTF,TGTGCCAGCAGTCGAGGGACAGGGGATAACTATGGCTACACCTTC
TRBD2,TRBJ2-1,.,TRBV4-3,CASSQTSGAYNEQFF,TGCGCCAGCAGCCAGACTAGCGGGGCTTACAATGAGCAGTTCTTC
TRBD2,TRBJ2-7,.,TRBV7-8,CASSWGRAYEQYF,TGTGCCAGCAGCTGGGGGAGGGCCTACGAGCAGTACTTC
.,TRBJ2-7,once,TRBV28,CASSLLPGTFYEQYF,TGTGCCAGCAGTTTACTTCCCGGGACGTTCTACGAGCAGTACTTC
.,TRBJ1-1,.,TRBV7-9,CASSLGQGQNTEAFF,TGTGCCAGCAGCTTAGGGCAGGGGCAGAACACTGAAGCTTTCTTT
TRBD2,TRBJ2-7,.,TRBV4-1,CASSQSRGLSYEQYF,TGCGCCAGCAGTCAATCCCGGGGACTATCCTACGAGCAGTACTTC
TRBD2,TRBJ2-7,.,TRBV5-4,CASSTRGSPSYEQYF,TGTGCCAGCTCGACCCGCGGGAGCCCCTCCTACGAGCAGTACTTC
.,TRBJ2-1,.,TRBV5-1,CASSLAIGISYNEQFF,TGCGCCAGCAGCTTGGCCATCGGGATATCCTACAATGAGCAGTTCTTC
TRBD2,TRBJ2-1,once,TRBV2,CAFAGLAGDEQFF,TGTGCCTTCGCGGGACTAGCGGGGGATGAGCAGTTCTTC
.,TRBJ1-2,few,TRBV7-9,CASSSTGSGVYGYTF,TGTGCCAGCAGCTCGACGGGATCCGGAGTCTATGGCTACACCTTC
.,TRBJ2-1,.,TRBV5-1,CASSKGRDREYFYNEQFF,TGCGCCAGCAGCAAAGGTCGTGACCGCGAATACTTCTACAATGAGCAGTTCTTC
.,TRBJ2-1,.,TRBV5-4,CASSLWGNEQFF,TGTGCCAGCAGCTTGTGGGGGAATGAGCAGTTCTTC
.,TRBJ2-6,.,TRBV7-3,CASSLRAYVSGANVLTF,TGTGCCAGCAGCTTAAGGGCGTATGTCTCTGGGGCCAACGTCCTGACTTTC
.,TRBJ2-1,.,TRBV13,CASSLEGLRYEQFF,TGTGCCAGCAGCTTAGAAGGACTACGGTATGAGCAGTTCTTC
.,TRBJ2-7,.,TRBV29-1,CSVEAGVPYEQYF,TGCAGCGTTGAAGCGGGAGTCCCCTACGAGCAGTACTTC
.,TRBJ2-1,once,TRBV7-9,CASSLALTDSYNEQFF,TGTGCCAGCAGCTTAGCGCTTACAGACAGCTACAATGAGCAGTTCTTC
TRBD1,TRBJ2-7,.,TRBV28,CASSSRDRSYEQYF,TGTGCCAGCAGTTCCAGGGACAGGTCCTACGAGCAGTACTTC